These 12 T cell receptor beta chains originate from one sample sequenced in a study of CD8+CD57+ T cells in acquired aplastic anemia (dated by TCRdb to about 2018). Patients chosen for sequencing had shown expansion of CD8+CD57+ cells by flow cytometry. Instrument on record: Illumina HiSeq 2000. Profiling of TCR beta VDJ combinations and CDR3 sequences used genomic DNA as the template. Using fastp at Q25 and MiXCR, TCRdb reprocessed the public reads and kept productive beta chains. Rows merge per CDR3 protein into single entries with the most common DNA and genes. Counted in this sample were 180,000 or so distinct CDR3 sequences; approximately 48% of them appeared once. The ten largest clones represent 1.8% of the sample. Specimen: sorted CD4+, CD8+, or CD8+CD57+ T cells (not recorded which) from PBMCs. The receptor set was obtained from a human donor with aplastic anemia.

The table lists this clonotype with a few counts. CDR3 loop: CAISEGQATGYTF. CDR3 DNA: TGTGCCATCAGTGAAGGCCAGGCCACTGGCTACACCTTC. This rearrangement joins TRBV10-3 to TRBJ1-2; D uncertain. Trimming removed 3 bases from V and 7 bases from J, with 12 bases in between. Germline CDR1 reads ENHRY; CDR2 reads SYGVKD. This CDR3 region has 13 residues.

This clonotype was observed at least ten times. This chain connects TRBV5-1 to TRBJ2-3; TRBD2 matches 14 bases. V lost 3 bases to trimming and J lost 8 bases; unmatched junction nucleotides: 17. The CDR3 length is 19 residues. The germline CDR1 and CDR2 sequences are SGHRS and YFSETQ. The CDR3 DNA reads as TGCGCCAGCAGCTCTGGACTAGCGGGAGGTCCCCTCCCCACACGTACGCAGTATTTT. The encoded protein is CASSSGLAGGPLPTRTQYF.

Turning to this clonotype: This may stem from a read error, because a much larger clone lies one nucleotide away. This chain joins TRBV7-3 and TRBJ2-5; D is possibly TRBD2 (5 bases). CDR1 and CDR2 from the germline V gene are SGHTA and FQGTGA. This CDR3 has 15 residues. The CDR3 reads CASSLSSGVQETQHF. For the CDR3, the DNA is TGTGCCAGCAGCTTATCTTCCGGGGTGCAAGAGACCCAGCACTTC.

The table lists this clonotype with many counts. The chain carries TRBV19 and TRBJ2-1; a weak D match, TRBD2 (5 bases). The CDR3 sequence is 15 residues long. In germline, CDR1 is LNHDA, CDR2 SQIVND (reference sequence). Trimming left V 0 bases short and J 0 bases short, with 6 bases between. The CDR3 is CASSIEGVSYNEQFF. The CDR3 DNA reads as TGTGCCAGTAGTATAGAGGGAGTCTCCTACAATGAGCAGTTCTTC.

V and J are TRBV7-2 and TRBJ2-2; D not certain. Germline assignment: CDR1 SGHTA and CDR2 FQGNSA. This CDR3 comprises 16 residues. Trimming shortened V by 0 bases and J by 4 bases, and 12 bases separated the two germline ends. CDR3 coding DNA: TGTGCCAGCAGCTTAGCTTGGCAGGCGGTCACCGGGGAGCTGTTTTTT. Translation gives CASSLAWQAVTGELFF. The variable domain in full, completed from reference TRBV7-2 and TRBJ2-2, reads GAGVSQSPSNKVTEKGKDVELRCDPISGHTALYWYRQSLGQGLEFLIYFQGNSAPDKSGLPSDRFSAERTGGSVSTLTIQRTQQEDSAVYLCASSLAWQAVTGELFFGEGSRLTVL.

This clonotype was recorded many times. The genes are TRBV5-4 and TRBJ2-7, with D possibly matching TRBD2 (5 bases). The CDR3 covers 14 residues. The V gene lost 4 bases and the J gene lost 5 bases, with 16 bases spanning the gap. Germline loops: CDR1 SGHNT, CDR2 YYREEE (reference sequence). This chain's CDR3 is CASSLRPGIDEQYF. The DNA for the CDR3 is TGTGCCAGCAGCCTGAGGCCGGGGATCGACGAGCAGTACTTC.

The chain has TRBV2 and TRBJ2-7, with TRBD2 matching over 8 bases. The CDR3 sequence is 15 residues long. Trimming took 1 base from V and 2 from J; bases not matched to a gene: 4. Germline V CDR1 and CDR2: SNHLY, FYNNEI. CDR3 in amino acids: CASSEGERETYEQYF. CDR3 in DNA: TGTGCCAGCAGTGAAGGCGAGCGGGAGACCTACGAGCAGTACTTC.

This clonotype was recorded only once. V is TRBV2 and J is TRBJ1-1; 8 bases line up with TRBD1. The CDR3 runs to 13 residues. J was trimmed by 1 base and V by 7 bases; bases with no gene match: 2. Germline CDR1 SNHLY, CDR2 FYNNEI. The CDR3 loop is CASTQGENTEAFF. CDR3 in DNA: TGTGCCAGCACACAGGGGGAGAACACTGAAGCTTTCTTT.

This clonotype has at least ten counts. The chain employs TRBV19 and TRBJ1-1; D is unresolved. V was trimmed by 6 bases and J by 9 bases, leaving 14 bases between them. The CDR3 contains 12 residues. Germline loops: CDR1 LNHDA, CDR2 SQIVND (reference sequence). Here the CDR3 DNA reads TGTGCCAGTAGCTCCATTCCGGGGAAAGCTTTCTTT. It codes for CASSSIPGKAFF.

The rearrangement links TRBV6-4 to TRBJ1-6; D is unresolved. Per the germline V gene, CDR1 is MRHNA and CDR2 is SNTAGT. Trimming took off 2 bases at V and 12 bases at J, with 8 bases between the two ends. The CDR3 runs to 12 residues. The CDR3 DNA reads TGTGCCAGCAGTGACAGAGGTGGACCCCTCCACTTT. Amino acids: CASSDRGGPLHF.

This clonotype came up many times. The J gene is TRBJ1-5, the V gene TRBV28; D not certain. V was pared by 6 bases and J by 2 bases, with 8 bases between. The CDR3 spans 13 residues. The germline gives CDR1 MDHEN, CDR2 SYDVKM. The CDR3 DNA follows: TGTGCCAGCAGAATTGATGGCAATCAGCCCCAGCATTTT. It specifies CASRIDGNQPQHF.

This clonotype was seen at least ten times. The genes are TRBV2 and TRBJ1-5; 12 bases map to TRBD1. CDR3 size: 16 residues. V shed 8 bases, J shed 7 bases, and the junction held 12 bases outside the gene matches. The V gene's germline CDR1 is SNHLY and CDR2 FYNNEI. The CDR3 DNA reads TGTGCCAGCGCGCAGCCGGGACAGGGGGCAAGGCAGCCCCAGCATTTT. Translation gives CASAQPGQGARQPQHF.